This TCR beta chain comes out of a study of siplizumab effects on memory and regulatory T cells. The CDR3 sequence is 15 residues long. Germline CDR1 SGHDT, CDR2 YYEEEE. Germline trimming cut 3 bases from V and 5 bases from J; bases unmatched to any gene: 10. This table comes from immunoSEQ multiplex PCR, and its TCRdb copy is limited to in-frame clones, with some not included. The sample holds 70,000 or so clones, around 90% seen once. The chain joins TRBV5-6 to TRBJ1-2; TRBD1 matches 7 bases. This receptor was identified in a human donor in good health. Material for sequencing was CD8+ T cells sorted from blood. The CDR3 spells CASSYSAGTAYGYTF. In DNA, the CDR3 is TGTGCCAGCAGCTACAGCGCCGGGACAGCTTATGGCTACACCTTC.